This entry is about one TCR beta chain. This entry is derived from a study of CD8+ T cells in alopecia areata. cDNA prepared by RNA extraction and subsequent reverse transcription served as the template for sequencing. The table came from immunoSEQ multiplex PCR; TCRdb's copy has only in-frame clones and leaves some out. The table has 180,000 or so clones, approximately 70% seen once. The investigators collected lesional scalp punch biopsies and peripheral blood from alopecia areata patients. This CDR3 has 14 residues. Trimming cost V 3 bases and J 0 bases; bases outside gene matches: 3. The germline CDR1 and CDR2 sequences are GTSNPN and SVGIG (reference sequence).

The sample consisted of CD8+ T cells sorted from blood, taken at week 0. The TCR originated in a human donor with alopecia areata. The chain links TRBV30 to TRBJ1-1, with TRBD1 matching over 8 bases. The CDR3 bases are TGTGCCTGGAGAACAGGGGGGATGAACACTGAAGCTTTCTTT. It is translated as CAWRTGGMNTEAFF.